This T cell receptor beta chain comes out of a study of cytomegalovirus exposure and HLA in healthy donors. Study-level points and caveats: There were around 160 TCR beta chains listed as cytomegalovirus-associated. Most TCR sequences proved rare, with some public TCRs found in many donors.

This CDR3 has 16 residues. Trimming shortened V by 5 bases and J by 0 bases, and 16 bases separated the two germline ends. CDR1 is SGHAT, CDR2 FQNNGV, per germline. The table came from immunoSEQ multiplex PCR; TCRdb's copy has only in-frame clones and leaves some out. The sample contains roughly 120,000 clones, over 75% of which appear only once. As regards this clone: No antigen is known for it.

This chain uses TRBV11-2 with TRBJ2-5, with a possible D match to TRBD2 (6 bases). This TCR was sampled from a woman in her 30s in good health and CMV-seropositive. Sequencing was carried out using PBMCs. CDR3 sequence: CASSRSGSLYQETQYF. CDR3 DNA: TGTGCCAGCAGCCGAAGCGGGTCCCTGTACCAAGAGACCCAGTACTTC.